At least ten counts were recorded for the clone carrying this TCR beta chain. The antigen is undetermined. This sample is drawn from a study of early T cells in non-severe SARS-CoV-2 infection. Study as a whole: Sequencing targeted bulk RNA from unsorted whole blood, leaving chains unpaired.

Study-level findings and limits: The VDJdb matching leaned toward anti-spike CD8 responses and overlooked private and CD4 specificities.

Tagging with unique molecular identifiers was applied to individual cDNA molecules. TCRdb re-called the 5' RACE reads with MiXCR, one entry per CDR3 protein. The sample records 25,000 to 35,000 distinct CDR3 sequences, around 3% being singletons. The germline gives CDR1 MGHDK, CDR2 SYGVNS. The CDR3 covers 16 residues. Losses at the gene ends were 1 base for V and 7 bases for J; bases not matched to a gene: 6. This receptor was taken from an adult who was a healthcare worker with PCR-confirmed SARS-CoV-2 infection or an uninfected control (not recorded which). Input material: whole blood. The rearrangement uses TRBV25-1 and TRBJ2-1; 11 bases match TRBD2. The CDR3 nucleotides read TGTGCCAGCAGTGAATCTGTAGTAGCGGGGGGGAATGAGCAGTTCTTC. Its protein is CASSESVVAGGNEQFF.